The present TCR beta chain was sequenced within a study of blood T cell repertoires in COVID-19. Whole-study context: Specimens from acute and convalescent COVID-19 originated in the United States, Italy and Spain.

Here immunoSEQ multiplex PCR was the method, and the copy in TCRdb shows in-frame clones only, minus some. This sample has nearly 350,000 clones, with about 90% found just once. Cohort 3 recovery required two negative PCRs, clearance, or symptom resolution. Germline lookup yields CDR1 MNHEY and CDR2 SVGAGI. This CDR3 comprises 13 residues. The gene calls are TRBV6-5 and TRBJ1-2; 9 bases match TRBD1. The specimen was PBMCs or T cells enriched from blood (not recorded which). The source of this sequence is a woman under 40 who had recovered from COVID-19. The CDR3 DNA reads TGTGGAACGGGACAGGGAAGATTCGGAGGCTACACCTTC. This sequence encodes CGTGQGRFGGYTF.